This note documents a single TCR beta chain sequence. This specimen belongs to a study of blood T cell repertoires in COVID-19. Across the study: Samples came from the United States, Italy and Spain, spanning acute and convalescent COVID-19. T cells, B-cell-depleted T cells, or PBMCs provided the cDNA or gDNA that served as material.

Original handling: Estimation of nucleated cell counts was performed using reference gene primer amplification. TCRdb keeps only in-frame clones here, not all; method: immunoSEQ multiplex PCR. The DNA gave D and trimming, while V, J and clone size come from that table. The repertoire has a few hundred thousand clones, over 85% of them found once; the top ten carry 8.5% to 14%. Seattle cases were enrolled at active infection and followed longitudinally. This clonotype was obtained from a woman in her 30s with COVID-19, enrolled during active disease. The sequencing sample was made of peripheral blood.

CDR3 region: CASSLDQYSSGANVLTF. For the CDR3, the DNA is TGCGCCAGCAGCTTGGATCAGTATTCCTCTGGGGCCAACGTCCTGACTTTC. The genes are TRBV5-1 and TRBJ2-6, with D unresolved. The germline V and J ends were trimmed by 0 bases and 0 bases, with 10 bases remaining between them. The CDR3 has 17 amino acids. CDR1 and CDR2 from the germline V gene are SGHRS and YFSETQ.